This T cell receptor (beta chain) was retrieved from a study of T cell responses to AZD1222 COVID-19 vaccine. Germline-derived CDR1 and CDR2 are SGHRS and YFSETQ. The CDR3 sequence is 17 residues long. V shed 0 bases, J shed 5 bases, and the junction held 10 bases outside the gene matches. Findings and caveats of the study: CD4 TCRs linked to vaccination spanned spike, dominating at 160-218 and 743-854. The study sampled repertoires only after the peak T cell response. Just a handful of AZD1222 recipients tested seropositive at baseline.

Clones were sequenced by immunoSEQ multiplex PCR, and TCRdb holds only the in-frame ones, with some missing. The repertoire has approximately 180,000 clones, 85% to 90% of them found once; the top ten carry more than 4%. As concerns this clone: Antigen: not known.

The source material was peripheral blood, sampled 28 days after the second dose of the MenACWY control vaccine. V gene TRBV5-1 combines with J gene TRBJ2-7, with TRBD2 identical over 11 bases. The sequence derives from an adult who received the MenACWY meningococcal vaccine as a control. This chain's CDR3 is CASSLDGTSGNPHEQYF. CDR3 in DNA: TGCGCCAGCAGCTTGGATGGGACTAGCGGAAACCCCCACGAGCAGTACTTC.